This TCR beta chain was sequenced during a study of cytomegalovirus exposure and HLA in healthy donors. The germline CDR1 and CDR2 sequences are MDHEN and SYDVKM. V trimming: 2 bases; J trimming: 0 bases; junction bases outside the gene matches: 6. The CDR3 extends over 18 amino acids. PCR primers comprised 60 Vbeta and 13 Jbeta primers. The table came from immunoSEQ multiplex PCR; TCRdb's copy has only in-frame clones and leaves some out. The data show 140,000 to 150,000 clones, with roughly 75% seen just once and about 2.9% held by the top ten. The genes are TRBV28 and TRBJ2-6; 8 positions agree with TRBD2. Sequenced: PBMCs. The TCR sequence derives from a female donor in good health and CMV-seronegative. CDR3 coding DNA: TGTGCCAGCAGTTTACAATTTGCGGGGGGCTCTGGGGCCAACGTCCTGACTTTC. Its protein is CASSLQFAGGSGANVLTF.